The 12 T cell receptor beta chains below all came from one sample that was sequenced in a study of blood T cell repertoires in COVID-19. Assay used: immunoSEQ multiplex PCR; TCRdb lists only in-frame clones, some missing. The table lists about 80,000 clones, around 88% of them singletons, with more than 4.5% in the top ten. The sequenced sample was peripheral blood. The receptor set was obtained from a woman aged 80 or over with acute or convalescent COVID-19.

The V and J genes are TRBV30 and TRBJ2-5, with 7 bases lining up with TRBD2. This CDR3 comprises 13 residues. Per germline, CDR1 GTSNPN and CDR2 SVGIG (reference sequence). J was trimmed by 5 bases and V by 1 base; bases with no gene match: 4. The CDR3 sequence: CAWSGPGRETQYF. The CDR3, as DNA: TGTGCCTGGAGTGGGCCCGGGAGGGAGACCCAGTACTTC. Together with reference TRBV30 and TRBJ2-5, the CDR3 gives the full variable domain: SQTIHQWPATLVQPVGSPLSLECTVEGTSNPNLYWYRQAAGRGLQLLFYSVGIGQISSEVPQNLSASRPQDRQFILSSKKLLLSDSGFYLCAWSGPGRETQYFGPGTRLLVL.

The chain employs TRBV6-5 and TRBJ2-1, with a weak D call TRBD1 (5 bases). The CDR3 has 13 residues. Trimming removed 5 bases from V and 4 bases from J, with 9 bases in between. CDR1 is MNHEY, CDR2 SVGAGI, per germline. As DNA, the CDR3 is TGTGCCAGCAGTCCTACAGGTTACAATGAGCAGTTCTTC. This sequence encodes CASSPTGYNEQFF.

The chain joins TRBV19 to TRBJ1-1; a possible D gene is TRBD1 (6 bases). The CDR3 length is 15 residues. Trimming removed 6 bases at V and 1 base at J, with 15 bases between. CDR1 and CDR2 (germline): LNHDA, SQIVND (reference sequence). CDR3 in amino acids: CASRGSGAGNTEAFF. CDR3 in DNA: TGTGCCAGTAGGGGGTCAGGGGCCGGGAACACTGAAGCTTTCTTT.

The rearrangement links TRBV29-1 to TRBJ1-2; D not resolved. CDR3 length: 12 amino acids. V shed 0 bases and J shed 10 bases, with 12 bases lying between them. Germline values: CDR1 SQVTM, CDR2 ANQGSEA. The DNA of the CDR3 is TGCAGCGTTGAAGAGGGCGGGGAGGTCTACACCTTC. Protein product: CSVEEGGEVYTF.

This chain joins TRBV13 and TRBJ1-1; tentatively, D is TRBD1 (5 bases). V gave up 3 bases and J gave up 5 bases, with 7 bases separating them. Germline V gene sequence: CDR1 PRHDT, CDR2 FYEKMQ (reference sequence). The CDR3 runs to 12 residues. Here the CDR3 reads CASSFRGTEAFF. The CDR3 DNA follows: TGTGCCAGCAGCTTTCGGGGGACTGAAGCTTTCTTT.

This clone was seen a single time. This chain joins TRBV30 and TRBJ2-2; D is possibly TRBD2 (7 bases). CDR3 size: 14 residues. Trimming removed 3 bases from V and 4 bases from J, with 12 bases in between. From germline, CDR1 is GTSNPN and CDR2 SVGIG (reference sequence). In DNA, the CDR3 is TGTGCCTGGAGGGGGGGGCTGGTCACCGGGGAGCTGTTTTTT. It yields the protein CAWRGGLVTGELFF.

The CDR3 loop is CASSHGQGAREQYF. As DNA, the CDR3 is TGTGCCAGCAGCCACGGACAGGGGGCGCGTGAGCAGTACTTC. This rearrangement joins TRBV3-1 (or the pseudogene TRBV3-2) to TRBJ2-7, with TRBD1 identical over 11 bases. Germline lookup yields CDR1 LGHDT and CDR2 YNNKEL (reference sequence). The ends lost 3 bases at V and 7 bases at J; junction bases unmatched: 5. This CDR3 comprises 14 residues.

This sequence joins TRBV19 and TRBJ2-5; D possibly corresponds to TRBD1 (6 bases). The CDR3 has 15 residues. Trimming pared 4 bases from V and 4 bases from J, leaving 16 bases between. Germline values: CDR1 LNHDA, CDR2 SQIVND (reference sequence). As DNA, the CDR3 is TGTGCCAGTAGTAGAGGACAGTTGGGCGGAGAGACCCAGTACTTC. Protein: CASSRGQLGGETQYF.

The chain employs TRBV5-6 and TRBJ1-1; a weak D match, TRBD1 (5 bases). The germline V and J ends were trimmed by 4 bases and 7 bases, with 14 bases remaining between them. CDR1 is SGHDT, CDR2 YYEEEE, per germline. The CDR3 runs 13 residues. The DNA for the CDR3 is TGTGCCAGCAGCCAGGACATGGACTATGAAGCTTTCTTT. This gives the protein CASSQDMDYEAFF.

The V call is TRBV7-9, the J call TRBJ1-2; weak D call: TRBD1 (6 bases). V was clipped by 1 base and J by 3 bases, with 12 bases between them. This CDR3 is 15 amino acids long. CDR1 is SEHNR, CDR2 FQNEAQ, per germline (reference sequence). CDR3 coding DNA: TGTGCCAGCAGCTTAGATGCAGCAGGGGACTATGGCTACACCTTC. Translating it yields CASSLDAAGDYGYTF. The full variable domain, completed using reference TRBV7-9 and TRBJ1-2, is DTGVSQNPRHKITKRGQNVTFRCDPISEHNRLYWYRQTLGQGPEFLTYFQNEAQLEKSRLLSDRFSAERPKGSFSTLEIQRTEQGDSAMYLCASSLDAAGDYGYTFGSGTRLTVV.

Worth noting for this clone: Other DNA sequences within the sample encode an identical CDR3. The CDR3, as DNA: TGTGCCTGGAGTGTAGGGGTGGGCGAGCAGTACTTC. It translates to CAWSVGVGEQYF. The V call is TRBV30, the J call TRBJ2-7; perhaps TRBD1 as D (5 bases). The CDR3 sequence is 12 residues long. CDR1 is GTSNPN and CDR2 is SVGIG in the germline V gene (reference sequence). The V end lost 0 bases, the J end lost 6 bases, and 9 bases lay between the germline ends.

The CDR3 sequence: CASSQGLAGVAGELFF. DNA of the CDR3: TGTGCCAGCAGCCAAGGACTAGCGGGAGTAGCCGGGGAGCTGTTTTTT. The genes are TRBV7-3 and TRBJ2-2; TRBD2 agrees at 13 bases. CDR3 length equals 16 residues. Trimming took 5 bases from V and 6 from J; bases not matched to a gene: 6. The germline V gene encodes CDR1 SGHTA and CDR2 FQGTGA.